These T cell receptor beta chains were read from a single sample in a study of blood T cell repertoires in COVID-19. Clones were sequenced by immunoSEQ multiplex PCR, and TCRdb holds only the in-frame ones, with some missing. The table lists fewer than 500,000 clones, around 87% of them singletons, with about 1.5% in the top ten. Sequencing used PBMCs or T cells enriched from blood (not recorded which). The receptor set was obtained from a man aged 25-40 years who had recovered from COVID-19. Each CDR3 is given with its conserved first and last residue. Fields, in order: D gene, V gene, J gene, clone size, CDR3 length, CDR3 protein, CDR3 DNA. The D gene is left open where the match is weak. Clone size, where shown, is once, few, many, or a class for clones that have expanded.

>TRBD2|TRBV20-1|TRBJ2-3|-|13
CSASAGGSDTQYF
TGCAGTGCTAGTGCGGGGGGATCGGATACGCAGTATTTT
>TRBD2|TRBV27|TRBJ2-1|-|14
CASISSGGYNEQFF
TGTGCCAGCATAAGTAGCGGGGGGTACAATGAGCAGTTCTTC
>-|TRBV30|TRBJ1-4|-|15
CAWNDPWRVGEKLFF
TGTGCCTGGAATGACCCTTGGAGGGTGGGGGAAAAACTGTTTTTT
>-|TRBV10-2|TRBJ2-2|-|16
CASSGEQGKNTGELFF
TGCGCCAGCAGTGGGGAGCAGGGGAAGAACACCGGGGAGCTGTTTTTT
>-|TRBV6-2/TRBV6-3|TRBJ1-6|-|15
CASSLRELYNSPLHF
TGTGCCAGCAGCCTTAGGGAGCTCTATAATTCACCCCTCCACTTT
>TRBD1|TRBV13|TRBJ1-2|-|12
CASSLTGKGYTF
TGTGCCAGCAGCTTGACAGGGAAGGGCTACACCTTC
>TRBD2|TRBV10-3|TRBJ2-5|-|15
CAISESGGAGETQYF
TGTGCCATCAGTGAGAGCGGGGGGGCCGGAGAGACCCAGTACTTC
>-|TRBV9|TRBJ2-7|-|14
CASSGGPQGYEQYF
TGTGCCAGCAGCGGGGGACCGCAGGGGTACGAGCAGTACTTC
>-|TRBV25-1|TRBJ1-2|-|14
CASSDVGTYHGYTF
TGTGCCAGCAGTGACGTCGGGACATACCACGGCTACACCTTC
>TRBD1|TRBV3-1/TRBV3-2|TRBJ1-5|-|15
CASSQVAGGNQPQHF
TGTGCCAGCAGCCAAGTGGCAGGGGGAAATCAGCCCCAGCATTTT
>-|TRBV12-3/TRBV12-4|TRBJ2-7|-|11
CASAGRYEQYF
TGTGCCAGTGCGGGCCGCTACGAGCAGTACTTC
>TRBD2|TRBV7-3|TRBJ2-2|-|17
CASSPRAGGPNTGELFF
TGTGCCAGCAGCCCTCGGGCGGGGGGGCCCAACACCGGGGAGCTGTTTTTT
>-|TRBV20-1|TRBJ1-4|once|14
CSASHRELDEKLFF
TGCAGTGCTAGTCACCGTGAACTGGATGAAAAACTGTTTTTT
>-|TRBV13|TRBJ2-3|-|14
CASSLPGVADTQYF
TGTGCCAGCAGCTTACCGGGGGTGGCAGATACGCAGTATTTT
>-|TRBV18|TRBJ2-1|-|15
CASSRPNEARNEQFF
TGTGCCAGCTCACGACCTAATGAGGCTCGGAATGAGCAGTTCTTC
>TRBD2|TRBV30|TRBJ2-1|-|14
CAWNLLAGYNEQFF
TGTGCCTGGAATCTACTAGCGGGTTACAATGAGCAGTTCTTC
>-|TRBV18|TRBJ1-1|once|13
CASSRHKDTEAFF
TGTGCCAGCTCAAGACACAAAGACACTGAAGCTTTCTTT
>TRBD1|TRBV14|TRBJ2-3|-|16
CASSQAGDRSFDTQYF
TGTGCCAGCAGCCAAGCTGGGGACAGGAGTTTCGATACGCAGTATTTT
>TRBD1|TRBV9|TRBJ1-4|-|16
CASSVGTGGGGEKLFF
TGTGCCAGCAGCGTCGGGACAGGGGGCGGTGGAGAAAAACTGTTTTTT
>TRBD1|TRBV24-1|TRBJ1-1|-|12
CATSDLQGEAFF
TGTGCCACCAGTGACTTACAGGGGGAAGCTTTCTTT
>-|TRBV21-1|TRBJ2-2|-|13
CDTRGVNTGELFF
TGTGATACCAGGGGGGTGAACACCGGGGAGCTGTTTTTT
>-|TRBV9|TRBJ2-7|-|14
CASSGRDFPYEQYF
TGTGCCAGCAGCGGCCGGGACTTCCCCTACGAGCAGTACTTC
>-|TRBV5-1|TRBJ2-7|-|14
CASSLDGSSYEQYF
TGCGCCAGCAGCTTGGATGGCTCATCCTACGAGCAGTACTTC
>TRBD1|TRBV5-1|TRBJ1-1|-|16
CASSPRTGGLNTEAFF
TGCGCCAGCAGCCCAAGGACAGGGGGATTGAACACTGAAGCTTTCTTT
>-|TRBV10-3|TRBJ2-7|-|14
CAISESARGYEQYF
TGTGCCATCAGTGAGTCGGCAAGAGGATACGAGCAGTACTTC
>-|TRBV7-9|TRBJ1-1|-|17
CASSLSGHRRTNTEAFF
TGTGCCAGCAGCTTATCCGGCCACAGGCGGACGAACACTGAAGCTTTCTTT
>TRBD1|TRBV30|TRBJ2-1|once|13
CAWTLDRGNEQFF
TGTGCCTGGACTTTGGACAGGGGCAATGAGCAGTTCTTC
>TRBD2|TRBV25-1|TRBJ2-7|-|15
CASSETLRWGGEQYF
TGTGCCAGCAGTGAAACCTTGAGGTGGGGGGGCGAGCAGTACTTC
>-|TRBV5-6|TRBJ1-1|-|12
CASSPGNTEAFF
TGTGCCAGCAGCCCCGGGAACACTGAAGCTTTCTTT
>TRBD1|TRBV2|TRBJ1-5|-|14
CASSGQTGQQPQHF
TGTGCCAGCAGTGGGCAGACAGGGCAGCAGCCCCAGCATTTT
>-|TRBV29-1|TRBJ1-1|-|13
CSVCGLPGTEAFF
TGCAGCGTTTGTGGACTCCCGGGAACTGAAGCTTTCTTT
>TRBD2|TRBV11-2|TRBJ2-5|-|11
CASSPGGVQYF
TGTGCCAGCAGCCCCGGGGGGGTCCAGTACTTC
>-|TRBV6-1|TRBJ1-1|-|14
CASSDMGGAAEAFF
TGTGCCAGCAGTGACATGGGGGGGGCAGCCGAAGCTTTCTTT
>-|TRBV4-2|TRBJ1-4|few|17
CASSQGAARGGGEKLFF
TGTGCCAGCAGCCAAGGAGCTGCGAGGGGAGGGGGTGAAAAACTGTTTTTT
>-|TRBV9|TRBJ2-1|-|16
CASSGGGTSSYNEQFF
TGTGCCAGCAGCGGGGGCGGAACCAGCTCCTACAATGAGCAGTTCTTC
>TRBD1|TRBV19|TRBJ2-5|-|13
CASWDRIQETQYF
TGTGCCAGTTGGGACAGAATACAAGAGACCCAGTACTTC
>-|TRBV18|TRBJ1-5|-|13
CASSNNPSQPQHF
TGTGCCAGCTCAAACAACCCTAGTCAGCCCCAGCATTTT
>TRBD1|TRBV7-9|TRBJ1-2|-|14
CASSSGTGDYGYTF
TGTGCCAGCAGCTCCGGGACAGGGGACTATGGCTACACCTTC
>TRBD1|TRBV5-1|TRBJ1-2|few|16
CASSSKDGQGDYGYTF
TGCGCCAGCAGCTCGAAAGATGGACAGGGGGACTATGGCTACACCTTC
>TRBD1|TRBV5-1|TRBJ1-5|few|13
CASRQGDNQPQHF
TGCGCCAGCCGACAGGGCGACAATCAGCCCCAGCATTTT
>-|TRBV4-3|TRBJ1-1|once|14
CASSQETVSTEAFF
TGCGCCAGCAGCCAAGAAACCGTGAGTACTGAAGCTTTCTTT
>-|TRBV5-1|TRBJ1-6|-|15
CASSLDGVLGSPLHF
TGCGCCAGCAGCTTGGACGGGGTCCTTGGTTCACCCCTCCACTTT
>-|TRBV3-1/TRBV3-2|TRBJ1-6|-|14
CASSQEQYNSPLHF
TGTGCCAGCAGCCAAGAACAGTATAATTCACCCCTCCACTTT
>-|TRBV7-9|TRBJ1-6|-|14
CASSLASTNSPLHF
TGTGCCAGCAGCTTAGCTAGTACGAATTCACCCCTCCACTTT
>-|TRBV18|TRBJ2-7|-|14
CASSPLDSSYEQYF
TGTGCCAGCTCACCACTCGACAGCTCCTACGAGCAGTACTTC
>-|TRBV4-1|TRBJ2-7|-|16
CASSQESRGVSYEQYF
TGCGCCAGCAGCCAAGAATCGCGGGGCGTATCCTACGAGCAGTACTTC
>-|TRBV4-2|TRBJ1-3|-|15
CASDQGVQGSDTIYF
TGTGCCTCCGACCAAGGGGTCCAGGGGTCGGACACCATATATTTT
>-|TRBV6-5|TRBJ2-7|-|12
CASDTPTYEQYF
TGTGCCAGCGACACGCCGACCTACGAGCAGTACTTC